This T cell receptor (beta chain) was recovered during a study of CD8 T cells in ankylosing spondylitis. The authors made TCR beta libraries by quantitative 5'-RACE with molecular barcodes. TCRdb reanalysed the 5' RACE reads using MiXCR and keeps one entry per CDR3 protein. The sample shows about 200,000 distinct CDR3 sequences, over 10% of them seen only once. Broader study findings: Peripheral blood samples showed relatively rare disease-linked clones, and these clones were CD8+. Existing reports had already noted some motif variants in reactive arthritis synovial fluid and blood. In ankylosing spondylitis patients, matched synovial fluid reportedly showed significant enrichment of disease-linked clones.

With regard to this clonotype: The antigen remains undetermined.

V lost 5 bases and J 11 bases, leaving 13 bases between the germline ends. The CDR3 contains 12 residues. The receptor was derived from a male donor with ankylosing spondylitis or in good health (not recorded which). This chain connects TRBV12-3 or TRBV12-4 to TRBJ2-1, with D tentatively TRBD2 (6 bases). The sample comprised blood, either unsorted or a sorted T cell fraction (not recorded which). CDR3 sequence reads: CASSLTSRQQFF. The CDR3 DNA sequence: TGTGCCAGCAGTCTGACTAGTCGACAGCAGTTCTTC.